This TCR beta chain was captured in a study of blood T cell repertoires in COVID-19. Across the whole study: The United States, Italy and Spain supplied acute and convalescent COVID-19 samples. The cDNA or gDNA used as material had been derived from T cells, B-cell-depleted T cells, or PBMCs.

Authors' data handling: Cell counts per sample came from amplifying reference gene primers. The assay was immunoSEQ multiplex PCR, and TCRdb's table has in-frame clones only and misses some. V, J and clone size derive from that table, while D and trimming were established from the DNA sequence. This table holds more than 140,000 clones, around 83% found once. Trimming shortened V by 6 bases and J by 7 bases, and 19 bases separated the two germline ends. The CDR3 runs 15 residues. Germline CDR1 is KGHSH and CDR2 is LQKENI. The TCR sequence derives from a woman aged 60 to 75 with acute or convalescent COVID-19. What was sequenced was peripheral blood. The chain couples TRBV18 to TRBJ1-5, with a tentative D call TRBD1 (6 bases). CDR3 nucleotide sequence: TGTGCCAGCTCGCCCTACTACAGGGAAGGGCAGCCCCAGCATTTT. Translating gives CASSPYYREGQPQHF. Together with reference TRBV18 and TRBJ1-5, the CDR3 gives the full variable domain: NAGVMQNPRHLVRRRGQEARLRCSPMKGHSHVYWYRQLPEEGLKFMVYLQKENIIDESGMPKERFSAEFPKEGPSILRIQQVVRGDSAAYFCASSPYYREGQPQHFGDGTRLSIL.